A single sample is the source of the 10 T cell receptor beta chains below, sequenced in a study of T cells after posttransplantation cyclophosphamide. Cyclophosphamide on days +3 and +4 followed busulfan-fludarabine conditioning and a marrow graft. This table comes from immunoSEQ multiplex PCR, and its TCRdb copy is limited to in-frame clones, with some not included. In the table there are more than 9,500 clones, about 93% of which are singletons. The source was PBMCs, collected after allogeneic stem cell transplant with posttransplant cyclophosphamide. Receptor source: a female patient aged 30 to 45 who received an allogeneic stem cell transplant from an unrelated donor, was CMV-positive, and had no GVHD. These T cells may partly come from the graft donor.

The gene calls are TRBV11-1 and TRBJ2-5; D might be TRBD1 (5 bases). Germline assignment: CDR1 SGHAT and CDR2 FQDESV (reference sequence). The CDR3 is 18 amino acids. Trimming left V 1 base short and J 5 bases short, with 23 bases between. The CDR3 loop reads CASSLVRFMDMGRETQYF. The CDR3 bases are TGTGCCAGCAGCTTAGTACGTTTTATGGACATGGGCAGGGAGACCCAGTACTTC.

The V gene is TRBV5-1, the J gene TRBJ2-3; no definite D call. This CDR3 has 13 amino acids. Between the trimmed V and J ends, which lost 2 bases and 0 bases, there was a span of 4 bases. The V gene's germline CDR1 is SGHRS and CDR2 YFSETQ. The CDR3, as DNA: TGCGCCAGCAGCTTTATAAGCACAGATACGCAGTATTTT. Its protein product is CASSFISTDTQYF.

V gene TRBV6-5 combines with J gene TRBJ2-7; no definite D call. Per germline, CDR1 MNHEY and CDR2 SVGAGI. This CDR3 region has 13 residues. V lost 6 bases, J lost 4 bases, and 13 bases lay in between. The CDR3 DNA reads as TGTGCCAGCAGATCGCGACTGGCTTACGAGCAGTACTTC. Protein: CASRSRLAYEQYF.

The CDR3 nucleotides read TGTGCCAGTATCGGAAGGGGGCTCCGAGCTTTCTTT. This gives the protein CASIGRGLRAFF. V usage is TRBV19 and J usage is TRBJ1-1; TRBD1 aligns across 7 bases. CDR1 is LNHDA, CDR2 SQIVND, per germline (reference sequence). J gave up 10 bases and V 7 bases, and 9 bases lay outside the gene matches. The CDR3 spans 12 residues.

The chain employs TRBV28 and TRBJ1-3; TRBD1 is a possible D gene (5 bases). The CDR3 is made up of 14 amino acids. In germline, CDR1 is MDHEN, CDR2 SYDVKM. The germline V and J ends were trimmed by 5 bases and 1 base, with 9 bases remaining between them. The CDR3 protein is CASSDSLSGNTIYF. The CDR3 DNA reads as TGTGCCAGCAGTGACAGCCTTTCTGGAAACACCATATATTTT.

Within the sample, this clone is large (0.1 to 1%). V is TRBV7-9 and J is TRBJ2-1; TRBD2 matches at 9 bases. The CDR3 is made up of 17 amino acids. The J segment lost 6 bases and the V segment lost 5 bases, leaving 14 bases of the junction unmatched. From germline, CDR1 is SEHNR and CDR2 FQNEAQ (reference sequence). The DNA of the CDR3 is TGTGCCAGCAGCCATCCCCCGGGGACTAGCTTGGCCAATGAGCAGTTCTTC. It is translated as CASSHPPGTSLANEQFF.

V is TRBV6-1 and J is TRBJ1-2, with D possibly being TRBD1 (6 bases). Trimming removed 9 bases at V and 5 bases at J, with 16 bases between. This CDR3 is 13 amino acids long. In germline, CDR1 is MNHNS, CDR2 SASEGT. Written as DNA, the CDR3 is TGTGCCAGTGCGATGACAGGCCCATATGGCTACACCTTC. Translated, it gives CASAMTGPYGYTF.

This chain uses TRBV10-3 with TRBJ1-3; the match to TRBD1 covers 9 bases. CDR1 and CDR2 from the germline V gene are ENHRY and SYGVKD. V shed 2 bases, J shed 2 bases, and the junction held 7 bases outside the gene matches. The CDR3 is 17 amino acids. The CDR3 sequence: CAISETQGAFAGNTIYF. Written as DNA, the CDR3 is TGTGCCATCAGTGAGACACAGGGGGCTTTTGCTGGAAACACCATATATTTT.

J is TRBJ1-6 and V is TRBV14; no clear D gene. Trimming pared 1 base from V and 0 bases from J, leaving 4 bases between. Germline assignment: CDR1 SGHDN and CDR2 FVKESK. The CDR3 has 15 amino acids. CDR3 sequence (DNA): TGTGCCAGCAGCCAAGCAGGCTCCTATAATTCACCCCTCCACTTT. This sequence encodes CASSQAGSYNSPLHF.

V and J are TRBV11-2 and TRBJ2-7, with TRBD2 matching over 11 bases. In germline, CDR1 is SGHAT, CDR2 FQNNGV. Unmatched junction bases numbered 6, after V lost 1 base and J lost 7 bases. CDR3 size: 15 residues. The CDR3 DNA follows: TGTGCCAGCAGCTTAGTAGCGGGAGGGCCTAGAGAGCAGTACTTC. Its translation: CASSLVAGGPREQYF.